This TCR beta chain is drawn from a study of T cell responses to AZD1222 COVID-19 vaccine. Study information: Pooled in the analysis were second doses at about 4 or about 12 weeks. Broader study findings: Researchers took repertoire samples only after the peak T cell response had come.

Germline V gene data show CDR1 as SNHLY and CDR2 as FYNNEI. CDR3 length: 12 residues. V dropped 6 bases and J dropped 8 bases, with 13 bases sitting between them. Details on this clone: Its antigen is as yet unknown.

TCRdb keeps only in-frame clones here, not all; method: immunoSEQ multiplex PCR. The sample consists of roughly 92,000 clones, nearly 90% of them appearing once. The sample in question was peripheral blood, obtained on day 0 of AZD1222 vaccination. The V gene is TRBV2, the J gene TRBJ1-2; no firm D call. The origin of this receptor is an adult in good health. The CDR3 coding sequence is TGTGCCAGCAGCAGACTCCCTGAGGGCTACACCTTC. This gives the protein CASSRLPEGYTF.